The entry that follows covers one T cell receptor beta chain sequence. Its target is not known. The entry originates in a study of identifying expanded T cells in peripheral blood. Overall study findings and caveats: Variance in clone template counts between approximately two-week samples significantly increased with total template count across all healthy donors.

The V gene's germline CDR1 is KGHSH and CDR2 LQKENI. V lost 5 bases, J lost 6 bases, and 8 bases stayed unmatched. CDR3 size: 15 residues. Collection occurred without any documented infections or immune events in donors. Only in-frame clones appear in the TCRdb table, and some are missing; sequencing was by immunoSEQ multiplex PCR. The data hold 70,000 to 95,000 clones, with 85% to 90% observed a single time. The V call is TRBV18, the J call TRBJ2-1, with TRBD2 matching over 9 bases. Sequencing used blood. The sequence was obtained from a person aged 18-70 years in good health. CDR3 residues: CASSTASGESNEQFF. DNA of the CDR3: TGTGCCAGCTCAACGGCTAGCGGGGAGAGCAATGAGCAGTTCTTC. The whole variable domain, filled in from reference TRBV18 and TRBJ2-1, reads NAGVMQNPRHLVRRRGQEARLRCSPMKGHSHVYWYRQLPEEGLKFMVYLQKENIIDESGMPKERFSAEFPKEGPSILRIQQVVRGDSAAYFCASSTASGESNEQFFGPGTRLTVL.